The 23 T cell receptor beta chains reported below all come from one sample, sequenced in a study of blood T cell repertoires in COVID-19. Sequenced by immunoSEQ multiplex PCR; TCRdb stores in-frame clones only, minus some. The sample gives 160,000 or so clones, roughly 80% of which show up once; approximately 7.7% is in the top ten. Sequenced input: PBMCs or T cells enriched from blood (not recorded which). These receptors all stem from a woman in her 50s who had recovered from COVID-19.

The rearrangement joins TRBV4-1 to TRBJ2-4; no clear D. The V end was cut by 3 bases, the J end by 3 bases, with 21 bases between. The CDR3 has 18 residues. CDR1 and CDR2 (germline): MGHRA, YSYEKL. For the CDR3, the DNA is TGCGCCAGCAGCCATGCGTGGGTCGCTGATGAGGTCAAAAACATTCAGTACTTC. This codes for CASSHAWVADEVKNIQYF.

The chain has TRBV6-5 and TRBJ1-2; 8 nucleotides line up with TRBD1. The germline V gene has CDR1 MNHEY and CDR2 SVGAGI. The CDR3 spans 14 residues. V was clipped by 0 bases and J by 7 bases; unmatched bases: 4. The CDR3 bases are TGTGCCAGCAGTTACTCGGACAGGGCGGTTGGCTACACCTTC. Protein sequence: CASSYSDRAVGYTF.

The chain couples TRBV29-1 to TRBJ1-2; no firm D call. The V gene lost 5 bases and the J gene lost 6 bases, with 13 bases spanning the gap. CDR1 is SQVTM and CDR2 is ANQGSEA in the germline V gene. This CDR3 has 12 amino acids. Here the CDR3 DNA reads TGCAGCGTTCGGGAGGGAATGGATGGCTACACCTTC. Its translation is CSVREGMDGYTF. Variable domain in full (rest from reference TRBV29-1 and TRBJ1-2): SAVISQKPSRDICQRGTSLTIQCQVDSQVTMMFWYRQQPGQSLTLIATANQGSEATYESGFVIDKFPISRPNLTFSTLTVSNMSPEDSSIYLCSVREGMDGYTFGSGTRLTVV.

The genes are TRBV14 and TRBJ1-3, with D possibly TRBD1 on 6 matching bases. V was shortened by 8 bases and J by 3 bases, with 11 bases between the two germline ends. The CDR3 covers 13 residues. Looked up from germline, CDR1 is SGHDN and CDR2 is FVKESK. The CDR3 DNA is TGTGCCAGCGCTTACAGGGTTGGAAACACCATATATTTT. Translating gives CASAYRVGNTIYF.

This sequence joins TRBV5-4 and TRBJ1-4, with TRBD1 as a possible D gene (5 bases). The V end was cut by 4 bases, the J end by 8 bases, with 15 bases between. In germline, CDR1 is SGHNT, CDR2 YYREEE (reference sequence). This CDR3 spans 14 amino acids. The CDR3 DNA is TGTGCCAGCAGCATAACAGGTTTGGGCGAAAAACTGTTTTTT. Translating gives CASSITGLGEKLFF.

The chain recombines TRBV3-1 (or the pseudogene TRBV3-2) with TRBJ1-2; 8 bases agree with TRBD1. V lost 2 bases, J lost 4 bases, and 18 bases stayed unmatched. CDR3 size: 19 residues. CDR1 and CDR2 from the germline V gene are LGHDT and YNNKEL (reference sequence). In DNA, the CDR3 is TGTGCCAGCAGCCAAATCTATAAGAAACCGGGACAGGATTTCTATGGCTACACCTTC. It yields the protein CASSQIYKKPGQDFYGYTF.

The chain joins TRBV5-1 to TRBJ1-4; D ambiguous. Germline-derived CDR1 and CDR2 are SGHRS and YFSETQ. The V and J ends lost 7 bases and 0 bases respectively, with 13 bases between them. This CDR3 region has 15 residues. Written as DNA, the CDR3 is TGCGCCAGCTCCGCAGGAAGTGCAACTAATGAAAAACTGTTTTTT. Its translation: CASSAGSATNEKLFF.

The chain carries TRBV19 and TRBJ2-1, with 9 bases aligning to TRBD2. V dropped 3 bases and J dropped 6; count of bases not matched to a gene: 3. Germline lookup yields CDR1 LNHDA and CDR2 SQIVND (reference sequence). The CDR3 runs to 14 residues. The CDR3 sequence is CASSMAGGINEQFF. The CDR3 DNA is TGTGCCAGTAGTATGGCGGGAGGGATCAATGAGCAGTTCTTC.

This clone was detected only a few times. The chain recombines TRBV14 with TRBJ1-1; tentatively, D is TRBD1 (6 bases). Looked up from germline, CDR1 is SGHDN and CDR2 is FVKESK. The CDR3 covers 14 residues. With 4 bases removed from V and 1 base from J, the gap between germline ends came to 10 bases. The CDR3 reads CASSLQGGNTEAFF. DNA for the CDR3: TGTGCCAGCAGCCTACAAGGGGGGAACACTGAAGCTTTCTTT.

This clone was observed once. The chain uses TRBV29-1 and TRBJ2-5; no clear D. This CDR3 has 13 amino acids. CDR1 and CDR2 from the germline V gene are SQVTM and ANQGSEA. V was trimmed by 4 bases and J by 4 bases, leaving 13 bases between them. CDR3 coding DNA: TGCAGCGTTGGCGGCACCTCTTTAGAGACCCAGTACTTC. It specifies CSVGGTSLETQYF.

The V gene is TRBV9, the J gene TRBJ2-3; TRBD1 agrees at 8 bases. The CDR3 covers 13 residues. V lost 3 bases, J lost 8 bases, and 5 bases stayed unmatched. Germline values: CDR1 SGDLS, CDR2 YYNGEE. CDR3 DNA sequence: TGTGCCAGCAGCGCAGGGGACAGGCGTACGCAGTATTTT. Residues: CASSAGDRRTQYF.

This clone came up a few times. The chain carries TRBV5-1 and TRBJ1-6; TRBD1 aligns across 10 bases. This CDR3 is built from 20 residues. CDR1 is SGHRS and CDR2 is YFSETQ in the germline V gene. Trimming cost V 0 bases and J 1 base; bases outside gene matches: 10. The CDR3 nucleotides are TGCGCCAGCAGCTTGGCCCGGGGGACAGGGGATCGGTCCTATAATTCACCCCTCCACTTT. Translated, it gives CASSLARGTGDRSYNSPLHF.

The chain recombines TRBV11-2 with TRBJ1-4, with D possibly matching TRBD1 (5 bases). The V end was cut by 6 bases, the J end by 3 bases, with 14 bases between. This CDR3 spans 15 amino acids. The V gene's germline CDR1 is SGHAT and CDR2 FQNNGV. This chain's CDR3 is CASRNQGLPNEKLFF. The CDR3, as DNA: TGTGCCAGCAGAAACCAGGGTTTACCTAATGAAAAACTGTTTTTT.

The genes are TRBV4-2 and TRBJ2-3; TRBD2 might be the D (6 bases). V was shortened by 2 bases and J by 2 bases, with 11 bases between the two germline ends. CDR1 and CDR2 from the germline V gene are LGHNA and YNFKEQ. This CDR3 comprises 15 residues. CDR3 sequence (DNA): TGTGCCAGCAGCCAACAGGAGGGACCCACAGATACGCAGTATTTT. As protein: CASSQQEGPTDTQYF.

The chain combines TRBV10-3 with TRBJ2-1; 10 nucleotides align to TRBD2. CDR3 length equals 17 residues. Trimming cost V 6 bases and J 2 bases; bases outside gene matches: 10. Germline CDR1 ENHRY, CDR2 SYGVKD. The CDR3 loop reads CAIRDLGSGRTYNEQFF. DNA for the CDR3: TGTGCCATCAGGGACCTCGGTAGCGGGAGGACCTACAATGAGCAGTTCTTC.

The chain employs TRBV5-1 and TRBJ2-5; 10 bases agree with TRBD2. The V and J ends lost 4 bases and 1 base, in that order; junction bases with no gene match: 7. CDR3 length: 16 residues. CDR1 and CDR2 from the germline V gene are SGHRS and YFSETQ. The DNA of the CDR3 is TGCGCCAGCAGCCGGGGGACTAGCGTGATCCAAGAGACCCAGTACTTC. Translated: CASSRGTSVIQETQYF.

The CDR3 DNA reads as TGTGCCAGCAGCTTCGATTTCAGCACACTACTGGTAGCGTCTGGAAACACCATATATTTT. This codes for CASSFDFSTLLVASGNTIYF. The chain has TRBV11-3 and TRBJ1-3; D call uncertain. V dropped 3 bases and J dropped 1 base, with 25 bases sitting between them. From germline, CDR1 is SGHNT and CDR2 YENEEA. This CDR3 is built from 20 residues.

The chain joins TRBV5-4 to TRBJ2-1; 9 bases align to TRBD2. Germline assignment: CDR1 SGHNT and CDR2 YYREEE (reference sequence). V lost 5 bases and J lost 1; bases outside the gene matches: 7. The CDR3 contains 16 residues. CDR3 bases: TGTGCCAGCAGTATTAGCGGGAGAGGGTCCTACAATGAGCAGTTCTTC. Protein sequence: CASSISGRGSYNEQFF.

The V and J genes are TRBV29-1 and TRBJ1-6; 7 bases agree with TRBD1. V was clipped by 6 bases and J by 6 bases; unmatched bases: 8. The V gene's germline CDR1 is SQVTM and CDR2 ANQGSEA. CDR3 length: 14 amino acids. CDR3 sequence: CSVKEGAGNSPLHF. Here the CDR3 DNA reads TGCAGCGTAAAGGAGGGGGCGGGTAATTCACCCCTCCACTTT.

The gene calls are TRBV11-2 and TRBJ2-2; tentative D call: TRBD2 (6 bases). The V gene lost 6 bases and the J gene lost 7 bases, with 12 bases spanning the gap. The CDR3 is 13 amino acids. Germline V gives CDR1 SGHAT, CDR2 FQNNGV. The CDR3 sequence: CASRGGSGGELFF. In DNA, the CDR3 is TGTGCCAGCAGAGGAGGGTCGGGCGGGGAGCTGTTTTTT.

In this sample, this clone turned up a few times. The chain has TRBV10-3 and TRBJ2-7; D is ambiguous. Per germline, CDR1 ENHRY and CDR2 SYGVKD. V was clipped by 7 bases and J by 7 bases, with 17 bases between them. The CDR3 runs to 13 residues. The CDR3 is CAITNPTTREQYF. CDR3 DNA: TGTGCCATCACGAACCCTACTACGAGGGAGCAGTACTTC.

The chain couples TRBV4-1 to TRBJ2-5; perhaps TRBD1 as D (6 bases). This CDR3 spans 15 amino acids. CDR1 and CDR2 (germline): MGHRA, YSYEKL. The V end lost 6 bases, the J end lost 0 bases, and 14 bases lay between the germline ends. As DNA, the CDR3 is TGCGCCAGCAGACCCACGGGACAACACCAAGAGACCCAGTACTTC. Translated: CASRPTGQHQETQYF.

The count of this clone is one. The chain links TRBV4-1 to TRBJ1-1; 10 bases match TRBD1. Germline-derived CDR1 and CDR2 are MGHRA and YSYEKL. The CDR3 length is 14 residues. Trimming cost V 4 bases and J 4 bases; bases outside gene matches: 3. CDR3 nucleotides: TGCGCCAGCAGCCGTGACAGGGGGCGCACTGAAGCTTTCTTT. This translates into CASSRDRGRTEAFF.